This T cell receptor (beta chain) is drawn from a study of blood T cell repertoires in COVID-19. Study-level information: PBMCs, B-cell-depleted T cells, or T cells were the source of the cDNA or gDNA that made up the material.

CDR1 and CDR2 from the germline V gene are SGHTA and FQGNSA. The V and J ends lost 6 bases and 6 bases, in that order; junction bases with no gene match: 5. The CDR3 spans 14 residues. Authors' methods: Estimation of nucleated cell counts relied on the amplification of reference gene primers. Generated by immunoSEQ multiplex PCR, the TCRdb table keeps only in-frame clones and is missing some. The V and J calls and clone size come from that table; D and trimming were worked out from the DNA. The sample lists about 67,000 clones; around 87% were seen once. The sequencing input was peripheral blood. The gene calls are TRBV7-2 and TRBJ1-5, with TRBD1 matching 10 bases. The receptor's source is a man in his fifties with active COVID-19. The CDR3 DNA is TGTGCCAGCAGGCGGACAGGGGGAGGTCAGCCCCAGCATTTT. Encoded protein: CASRRTGGGQPQHF.